This TCR beta chain was recorded in a study of cytomegalovirus exposure and HLA in healthy donors. PCR was performed using 60 Vbeta and 13 Jbeta primers. Measured with immunoSEQ multiplex PCR; TCRdb has only the in-frame clones, and not every one. The sample holds about 150,000 clones, 73% seen once. As regards this clone: Its antigen is still unknown.

Study-level findings and limits: Sequencing likely produced, as an artifact, a cluster of highly shared sequence variants.

Trimming at V came to 10 bases and at J to 2 bases, leaving 11 bases not matched to a gene. This CDR3 is built from 14 residues. Germline CDR1 MDHEN, CDR2 SYDVKM. The sequenced material came from PBMCs. This receptor was taken from a woman in her late teens or twenties in good health and CMV-seropositive. The V call is TRBV28, the J call TRBJ2-7; 7 bases are a match to TRBD2. The CDR3 DNA reads as TGTGCCACCGAACGCGCGGGGGACCCCTACGAGCAGTACTTC. Translating it yields CATERAGDPYEQYF.